The 11 T cell receptor beta chains below all came from one sample that was sequenced in a study of T cells after posttransplantation cyclophosphamide (dated by TCRdb to 2016 to 2017). The method was the immunoSEQ multiplex PCR assay. TCRdb's version of the immuneACCESS table is confined to in-frame rearrangements and falls short of the full clone set. An unresolved V gene accounts for under half of the shortfall where checked; the remainder is of unknown origin. The sample table shows about 2,600 clones, and around 68% are seen once. Clones ranked in the top ten supply 25% to 30% of the sample. The meaning of the sample's treatment or condition label: high-dose cyclophosphamide on days +3 and +4 as single-agent GVHD prophylaxis. Patients in the PTCy group got busulfan and fludarabine conditioning, a marrow graft from a related or unrelated donor, and cyclophosphamide on days +3 and +4. This material consisted of PBMCs, taken 30 days after allogeneic stem cell transplant with posttransplant cyclophosphamide. The source of these receptors is a female patient aged 50 to 60 who received an allogeneic stem cell transplant from a related donor, was CMV-positive, and had no GVHD. Some T cells seen after a transplant may have their origin in the graft donor.

In this sample, this clone turned up a few times. The chain joins TRBV5-5 to TRBJ1-1; D gene ambiguous. The CDR3 spans 14 residues. V lost 0 bases and J 0 bases, leaving 6 bases between the germline ends. CDR1 and CDR2 from the germline V gene are SGHKS and YYEKEE (reference sequence). CDR3 DNA: TGTGCCAGCAGCTTGGACAGTTTGAACACTGAAGCTTTCTTT. Protein: CASSLDSLNTEAFF.

The V and J genes are TRBV29-1 and TRBJ1-4, with a tentative D call TRBD1 (5 bases). Germline V gene lookup returns CDR1 SQVTM and CDR2 ANQGSEA. This CDR3 contains 14 residues. The germline V and J ends were trimmed by 6 bases and 2 bases, with 13 bases remaining between them. For the CDR3, the DNA is TGCAGCGTAGCACGGGGGAATACTAATGAAAAACTGTTTTTT. This sequence encodes CSVARGNTNEKLFF.

The V gene is TRBV6-9, the J gene TRBJ1-5, with 9 positions matching TRBD1. Per germline, CDR1 MNHGY and CDR2 SVAAGI. V trimming: 2 bases; J trimming: 6 bases; junction bases outside the gene matches: 8. The CDR3 is 16 residues long. CDR3 loop: CASSYEETGGGQPQHF. DNA of the CDR3: TGTGCCAGCAGTTATGAGGAGACAGGGGGAGGTCAGCCCCAGCATTTT.

The table lists this clone with a few counts. V usage is TRBV29-1 and J usage is TRBJ2-3; 12 positions agree with TRBD2. After removal of 7 bases from V and 2 bases from J, the junction contained 7 bases not matched to a gene. The CDR3 totals 15 residues. CDR1 and CDR2 (germline): SQVTM, ANQGSEA. The CDR3 DNA reads TGCAGCGGAGTCGGACTAGCGGGATACACAGATACGCAGTATTTT. Translating gives CSGVGLAGYTDTQYF.

This clone was recorded a few times. The chain combines TRBV28 with TRBJ1-2, with 7 nucleotides matching TRBD1. Trimming cost V 3 bases and J 6 bases; bases outside gene matches: 4. Germline-derived CDR1 and CDR2 are MDHEN and SYDVKM. The length of the CDR3 is 13 residues. In DNA form, the CDR3 reads TGTGCCAGCAGTTTCTTCCAGGGGGATGGCTACACCTTC. It translates to CASSFFQGDGYTF.

J is TRBJ2-1 and V is TRBV18, with 11 bases lining up with TRBD1. V lost 4 bases to trimming and J lost 10 bases; unmatched junction nucleotides: 9. Germline loops: CDR1 KGHSH, CDR2 LQKENI. The CDR3 runs to 15 residues. DNA for the CDR3: TGTGCCAGCTCACGGAGCGGGACAGGGGGTCTAGAGCAGTTCTTC. Its protein product is CASSRSGTGGLEQFF.

This clone was seen only a few times. The CDR3 region has the DNA TGCAGCGTGTGCCACGACAGACTCAATGAGCAGTTCTTC. Protein: CSVCHDRLNEQFF. The V gene is TRBV29-1, the J gene TRBJ2-1; TRBD1 is a possible D gene (5 bases). V was trimmed by 6 bases and J by 6 bases, leaving 15 bases between them. CDR3 size: 13 residues. The germline gives CDR1 SQVTM, CDR2 ANQGSEA.

The CDR3 bases are TGCGCCAGCAGCGCCAACCCAGGGCTGAACACTGAAGCTTTCTTT. Residues: CASSANPGLNTEAFF. V gene TRBV5-1 combines with J gene TRBJ1-1; D might be TRBD1 (5 bases). V lost 4 bases to trimming and J lost 0 bases, with 13 bases between them. Germline V lookup: CDR1 SGHRS, CDR2 YFSETQ. The CDR3 length is 15 residues.

This clone has a handful of counts. The J gene is TRBJ2-2, the V gene TRBV5-1; 8 positions agree with TRBD1. The CDR3 totals 15 residues. Germline CDR1 and CDR2: SGHRS and YFSETQ. V was pared by 4 bases and J by 2 bases, with 4 bases of the junction left unmatched. The CDR3 is CASSKDRVNTGELFF. CDR3 bases: TGCGCCAGCAGCAAGGACAGGGTTAACACCGGGGAGCTGTTTTTT.

The chain joins TRBV11-2 to TRBJ2-1; no firm D call. V was shortened by 3 bases and J by 8 bases, with 17 bases between the two germline ends. The CDR3 has 15 amino acids. The germline CDR1 and CDR2 sequences are SGHAT and FQNNGV. For the CDR3, the DNA is TGTGCCAGCAGCTTTGGGCCAGCCGACGGTGATGAGCAGTTCTTC. This sequence encodes CASSFGPADGDEQFF.

CDR3 loop: CASSVVNSRVTGELFF. The CDR3 DNA follows: TGTGCCAGCAGCGTAGTTAATAGTCGGGTCACCGGGGAGCTGTTTTTT. The gene calls are TRBV7-2 and TRBJ2-2; D ambiguous. The germline gives CDR1 SGHTA, CDR2 FQGNSA. V shed 5 bases and J shed 4 bases, with 17 bases lying between them. CDR3 length: 16 residues.